These 17 T cell receptor beta chains were all obtained from the same sample, sequenced in a study of blood T cell repertoires in COVID-19. The table came from immunoSEQ multiplex PCR; TCRdb's copy has only in-frame clones and leaves some out. The table lists approximately 240,000 clones, about four fifths of them singletons. Specimen: PBMCs or T cells enriched from blood (not recorded which). The source is a woman aged 40 to 55 with acute COVID-19.

The V call is TRBV24-1, the J call TRBJ1-2, with D unclear. The CDR3 has 14 amino acids. Trimming removed 5 bases from V and 4 bases from J, with 13 bases in between. Germline V gives CDR1 KGHDR, CDR2 SFDVKD. CDR3 protein: CATSGGGQFYGYTF. The DNA for the CDR3 is TGTGCCACCAGTGGTGGTGGGCAGTTCTATGGCTACACCTTC.

This clone was detected a few times. Here the CDR3 DNA reads TGTGCCAGCAGCCCTAGCGGTAGCGGGACCACCGGGGAGCTGTTTTTT. Encoded protein: CASSPSGSGTTGELFF. The gene calls are TRBV7-9 and TRBJ2-2; 8 bases map to TRBD2. The V gene's germline CDR1 is SEHNR and CDR2 FQNEAQ (reference sequence). V was clipped by 5 bases and J by 4 bases; unmatched bases: 9. The CDR3 is made up of 16 amino acids.

The CDR3 nucleotides read TGTGCCAGCAGTTATACCGGGACAGGGATCGAAAAACTGTTTTTT. As protein: CASSYTGTGIEKLFF. The chain links TRBV7-2 to TRBJ1-4; 9 positions match TRBD1. V dropped 6 bases and J dropped 8; count of bases not matched to a gene: 10. Germline V lookup: CDR1 SGHTA, CDR2 FQGNSA. CDR3 length equals 15 residues. The full variable domain, completed using reference TRBV7-2 and TRBJ1-4, is GAGVSQSPSNKVTEKGKDVELRCDPISGHTALYWYRQSLGQGLEFLIYFQGNSAPDKSGLPSDRFSAERTGGSVSTLTIQRTQQEDSAVYLCASSYTGTGIEKLFFGSGTQLSVL.

The genes are TRBV20-1 and TRBJ1-2; no clear D. The germline V and J ends were trimmed by 5 bases and 4 bases, with 8 bases remaining between them. This CDR3 contains 11 residues. CDR1 DFQATT and CDR2 SNEGSKA come from the germline V gene (reference sequence). The CDR3, as DNA: TGCAGTGCTTCGACATTCTATGGCTACACCTTC. Translated, it gives CSASTFYGYTF.

This chain connects TRBV7-2 to TRBJ1-4; 12 nucleotides align to TRBD1. Unmatched junction bases numbered 11, after V lost 5 bases and J lost 10 bases. Looked up from germline, CDR1 is SGHTA and CDR2 is FQGNSA. The CDR3 has 16 residues. The CDR3 coding sequence is TGTGCCAGCAGCCCAGGGCGGGACAGGGGGCGAGGAAAACTGTTTTTT. Amino acid sequence: CASSPGRDRGRGKLFF.

This clone has a single count. The chain links TRBV30 to TRBJ2-7; TRBD1 matches at 9 bases. Trimming removed 7 bases from V and 5 bases from J; junction bases left unmatched: 9. Germline CDR1 and CDR2: GTSNPN and SVGIG (reference sequence). The CDR3 has 13 amino acids. The CDR3 here is CASQRTGANEQYF. Here the CDR3 DNA reads TGTGCCTCGCAAAGGACAGGGGCTAACGAGCAGTACTTC.

This chain joins TRBV7-3 and TRBJ2-1; 14 nucleotides line up with TRBD2. Germline lookup yields CDR1 SGHTA and CDR2 FQGTGA. This CDR3 comprises 19 residues. J lost 5 bases, V lost 5 bases, and 14 bases had no gene match. The CDR3, as DNA: TGTGCCAGCAGCCCCCGATTGACTAGCGGGAGGGCCGTAGACAATGAGCAGTTCTTC. Translation gives CASSPRLTSGRAVDNEQFF.

The V gene is TRBV28, the J gene TRBJ2-3, with TRBD1 as a possible D gene (5 bases). The length of the CDR3 is 12 residues. Trimming pared 7 bases from V and 4 bases from J, leaving 9 bases between. Looked up from germline, CDR1 is MDHEN and CDR2 is SYDVKM. The CDR3 DNA is TGTGCCAGCAACCAGGGCTCAGATACGCAGTATTTT. Its protein is CASNQGSDTQYF.

The gene calls are TRBV5-1 and TRBJ1-1, with TRBD1 as a possible D gene (6 bases). Trimming cost V 7 bases and J 3 bases, with 22 bases left between them. In germline, CDR1 is SGHRS, CDR2 YFSETQ. The CDR3 contains 16 residues. CDR3 loop: CASPLRTDELYTEAFF. CDR3 coding DNA: TGCGCCAGCCCACTTCGGACAGACGAACTTTACACTGAAGCTTTCTTT. The entire variable domain, with the rest obtained from reference TRBV5-1 and TRBJ1-1, is as follows: KAGVTQTPRYLIKTRGQQVTLSCSPISGHRSVSWYQQTPGQGLQFLFEYFSETQRNKGNFPGRFSGRQFSNSRSEMNVSTLELGDSALYLCASPLRTDELYTEAFFGQGTRLTVV.

The count of this clone is one. The V and J genes are TRBV4-1 and TRBJ1-1; the D gene is possibly TRBD1 (5 bases). V was shortened by 4 bases and J by 2 bases, with 11 bases between the two germline ends. CDR1 and CDR2 (germline): MGHRA, YSYEKL. There are 14 residues in the CDR3. The DNA for the CDR3 is TGCGCCAGCAGCCCGACAGATTTTAACACTGAAGCTTTCTTT. Protein product: CASSPTDFNTEAFF.

This clone was observed a handful of times. The J gene is TRBJ1-1, the V gene TRBV2; no reliable D call. The CDR3 consists of 16 residues. Germline CDR1 and CDR2: SNHLY and FYNNEI. V was clipped by 7 bases and J by 5 bases, with 23 bases between them. CDR3 residues: CASIKGGSIAGTEAFF. CDR3 sequence (DNA): TGTGCCAGCATAAAAGGAGGTTCTATAGCGGGGACTGAAGCTTTCTTT.

CDR3 nucleotides: TGTGCCAGCTCACCACCCGGACAGGGGCCTTATGGGACCTACGAGCAGTACTTC. It encodes CASSPPGQGPYGTYEQYF. V and J are TRBV18 and TRBJ2-7; TRBD1 agrees at 9 bases. The CDR3 has 18 residues. Germline-derived CDR1 and CDR2 are KGHSH and LQKENI. V lost 0 bases, J lost 2 bases, and 11 bases stayed unmatched.

The chain links TRBV5-5 to TRBJ2-1, with TRBD1 identical over 9 bases. J was trimmed by 9 bases and V by 2 bases; bases with no gene match: 6. Germline assignment: CDR1 SGHKS and CDR2 YYEKEE (reference sequence). The CDR3 is 14 amino acids. The CDR3 DNA sequence: TGTGCCAGCAGCTTACGGGACAGGGCCACTGAGCAGTTCTTC. Translated, it gives CASSLRDRATEQFF.

The chain uses TRBV18 and TRBJ2-4; 7 nucleotides match TRBD2. The V gene end was trimmed by 5 bases and the J gene end by 8 bases; junction bases not matched to a gene: 6. CDR1 and CDR2 from the germline V gene are KGHSH and LQKENI. This CDR3 region has 13 residues. The CDR3 protein is CASSIGEGYIQYF. CDR3 DNA: TGTGCCAGCTCAATCGGGGAGGGCTACATTCAGTACTTC.

The V gene is TRBV7-9, the J gene TRBJ2-1; no clear D. Germline V gene sequence: CDR1 SEHNR, CDR2 FQNEAQ (reference sequence). Trimming shortened V by 5 bases and J by 5 bases, and 7 bases separated the two germline ends. The CDR3 is 12 residues long. The DNA for the CDR3 is TGTGCCAGCAGCCTGACTGACAATGAGCAGTTCTTC. It yields the protein CASSLTDNEQFF.

This clone was seen a single time. This chain connects TRBV9 to TRBJ2-7, with 10 bases matching TRBD2. CDR3 length: 14 residues. Unmatched junction bases numbered 6, after V lost 3 bases and J lost 6 bases. In germline, CDR1 is SGDLS, CDR2 YYNGEE. The CDR3 DNA sequence: TGTGCCAGCAGCGCCCTAGCGGGGGCGGGCGAGCAGTACTTC. This sequence encodes CASSALAGAGEQYF.

By share of the sample, this clone is medium-sized. The chain has TRBV11-2 and TRBJ2-1; 7 nucleotides agree with TRBD2. The CDR3 is made up of 15 amino acids. CDR1 and CDR2 (germline): SGHAT, FQNNGV. Losses at the gene ends were 5 bases for V and 0 bases for J; bases not matched to a gene: 4. The CDR3 region is CASSPTSDSYNEQFF. The DNA for the CDR3 is TGTGCCAGCAGCCCAACTAGCGACTCCTACAATGAGCAGTTCTTC.